This is a list of T cell receptor beta chains from one sample in a study of human T cells and chemical hapten exposure. TCRdb recomputed calls from the RACE reads with MiXCR, one row per CDR3 protein. The sample includes roughly 120,000 distinct CDR3 sequences, roughly an eighth of them seen just once. The sequenced sample was whole blood, obtained in connection with sensitization to the hapten diphenylcyclopropenone (DPC). The receptors stem from a man between 18 and 29 years old with alopecia areata. Some clones in this sample may be carry-over from other donors' samples. Both conserved end residues are part of each CDR3. D genes are given only for firm matches. Rows give clone size only sometimes, using once, few, many, or a class for an expanded clone.

j_call v_call d_call cdr3_length clone_size cdr3_nt cdr3_aa
TRBJ2-2 TRBV7-3 TRBD2 14 few TGTGCCAGCAGCATAGGGAGGGGATCCGGGGAGCTGTTTTTT CASSIGRGSGELFF
TRBJ2-6 TRBV28 TRBD1 21 - TGTGCCAGCAGTTTACTCCGGGACAGGGGAAAATACAGCTCTGGGGCCAACGTCCTGACTTTC CASSLLRDRGKYSSGANVLTF
TRBJ2-5 TRBV11-2 TRBD2 15 few TGTGCCAGCAGCTCTACCGGACTAGCTTATGAGACCCAGTACTTC CASSSTGLAYETQYF
TRBJ2-6 TRBV5-1 - 16 few TGCGCCAGCAGCACCGACATTAGGGCTGGGGCCAACGTCCTGACTTTC CASSTDIRAGANVLTF
TRBJ1-6 TRBV3-1 - 14 - TGTGCCAGCAGCCAAGACAGGGGCAGAGCACCCCTCCACTTT CASSQDRGRAPLHF
TRBJ2-6 TRBV6-5 - 19 few TGTGCCAGCAGTAACCTTCCTAGCGTTCCGTCCTCTGGGGCCAACGTCCTGACTTTC CASSNLPSVPSSGANVLTF
TRBJ2-4 TRBV4-3 - 19 few TGCGCCAGCAGCCAAGATTATCCCGACAGGCTCCTGGCCAAAAACATTCAGTACTTC CASSQDYPDRLLAKNIQYF
TRBJ2-1 TRBV6-2/TRBV6-3 - 16 few TGTGCCAGCAGTTACGTCGGCGTCAGCTCCTACAATGAGCAGTTCTTC CASSYVGVSSYNEQFF
TRBJ1-1 TRBV20-1 TRBD1 13 few TGCAGTGCGGACAGGGGTATGAACACTGAAGCTTTCTTT CSADRGMNTEAFF
TRBJ1-4 TRBV20-1 - 14 few TGCAGTGCGATGGCAGGGGCAACTAATGAAAAACTGTTTTTT CSAMAGATNEKLFF
TRBJ2-1 TRBV7-2 - 17 - TGTGCCAGCAGCTTCCCAGGGTCCCTGAACTCCTACAATGAGCAGTTCTTC CASSFPGSLNSYNEQFF
TRBJ1-1 TRBV9 TRBD1 15 - TGTGCCAGCAGCGTAGTCGACAGGGTGAACACTGAAGCTTTCTTT CASSVVDRVNTEAFF
TRBJ1-4 TRBV5-4 - 15 - TGTGCCAGCGCTCCCAGGGGTGCAACTAATGAAAAACTGTTTTTT CASAPRGATNEKLFF
TRBJ2-5 TRBV12-3/TRBV12-4 - 19 - TGTGCCAGCAGTTTCCCACCCGACTTTACAGGGTTCGGCCAAGAGACCCAGTACTTC CASSFPPDFTGFGQETQYF
TRBJ1-1 TRBV14 TRBD1 15 many TGTGCCAGCAGCCTAGGACACAGGGGGACATCTGAAGCTTTCTTT CASSLGHRGTSEAFF
TRBJ1-6 TRBV5-6 - 14 - TGTGCCAGCAGCGAACAGGGTGTGCATTCACCCCTCCACTTT CASSEQGVHSPLHF
TRBJ1-5 TRBV11-2 - 15 - TGTGCCAGCAGCTTAGGGGGGAGGAACAATCAGCCCCAGCATTTT CASSLGGRNNQPQHF
TRBJ2-4 TRBV3-1 TRBD1 14 - TGTGCCAGCAGCCAAGTACAGGGGACCAACATTCAGTACTTC CASSQVQGTNIQYF
TRBJ2-7 TRBV29-1 TRBD1 13 - TGCAGCGTTGGTGGGACAGGGGTCCACGAGCAGTACTTC CSVGGTGVHEQYF
TRBJ2-7 TRBV7-2 - 15 few TGTGCCAGCAGCTTAGAACTCTCAGGATCCTACGAGCAGTACTTC CASSLELSGSYEQYF
TRBJ2-2 TRBV28 - 18 - TGTGCCAGCAGTTTCAGAGACCCCCGCAGGACGAACACCGGGGAGCTGTTTTTT CASSFRDPRRTNTGELFF
TRBJ2-2 TRBV20-1 - 13 few TGCAGTGCTAACAACCTGAACACCGGGGAGCTGTTTTTT CSANNLNTGELFF
TRBJ1-4 TRBV5-5 - 13 - TGTGCCAGCAGCTTGGATAGGCAGGAAAAACTGTTTTTT CASSLDRQEKLFF
TRBJ1-2 TRBV11-2 - 13 many TGTGCCAGCAGCTCGCCAGGGATTGCTGGCTACACCTTC CASSSPGIAGYTF
TRBJ1-6 TRBV20-1 - 14 few TGCAGTGCTAGCGGGGATACAGGAAATTCACCCCTCCACTTT CSASGDTGNSPLHF
TRBJ2-3 TRBV7-6 - 17 many TGTGCCAGCAGCTCCCGTAGGCGGGGCCGGGACACAGATACGCAGTATTTT CASSSRRRGRDTDTQYF